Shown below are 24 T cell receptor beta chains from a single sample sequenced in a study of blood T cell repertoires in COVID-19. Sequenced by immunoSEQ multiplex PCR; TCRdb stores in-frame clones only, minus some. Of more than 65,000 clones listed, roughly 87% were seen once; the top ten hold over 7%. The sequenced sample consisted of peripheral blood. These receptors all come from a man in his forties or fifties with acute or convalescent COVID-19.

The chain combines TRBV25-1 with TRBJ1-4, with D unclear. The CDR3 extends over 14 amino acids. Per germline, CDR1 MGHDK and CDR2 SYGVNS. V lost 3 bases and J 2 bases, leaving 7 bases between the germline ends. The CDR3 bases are TGTGCCAGCAGTGAGTCCAGGACTAATGAAAAACTGTTTTTT. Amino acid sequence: CASSESRTNEKLFF.

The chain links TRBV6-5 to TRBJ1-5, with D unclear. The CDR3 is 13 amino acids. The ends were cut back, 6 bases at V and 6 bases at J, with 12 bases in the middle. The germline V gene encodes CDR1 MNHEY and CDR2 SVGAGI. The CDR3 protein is CASSVQRSQPQHF. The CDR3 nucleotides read TGTGCCAGCAGCGTTCAGCGAAGTCAGCCCCAGCATTTT.

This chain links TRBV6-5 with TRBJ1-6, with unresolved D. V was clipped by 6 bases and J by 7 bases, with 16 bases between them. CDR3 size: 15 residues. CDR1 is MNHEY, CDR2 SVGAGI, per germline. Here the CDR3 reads CASSPPRVENSPLHF. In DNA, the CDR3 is TGTGCCAGCAGCCCCCCGAGGGTAGAAAATTCACCCCTCCACTTT.

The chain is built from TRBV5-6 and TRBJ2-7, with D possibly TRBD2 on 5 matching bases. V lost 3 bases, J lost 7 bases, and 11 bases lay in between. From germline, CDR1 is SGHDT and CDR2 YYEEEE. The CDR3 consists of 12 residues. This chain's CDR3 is CASSSSGWEQYF. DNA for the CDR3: TGTGCCAGCAGCTCAAGCGGCTGGGAGCAGTACTTC.

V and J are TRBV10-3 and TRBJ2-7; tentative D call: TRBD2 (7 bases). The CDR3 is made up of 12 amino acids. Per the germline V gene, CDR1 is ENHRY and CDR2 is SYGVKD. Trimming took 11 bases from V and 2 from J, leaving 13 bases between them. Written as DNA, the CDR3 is TGTGCCTCCGGGGGGCGGCCCTACGAGCAGTACTTC. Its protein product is CASGGRPYEQYF.

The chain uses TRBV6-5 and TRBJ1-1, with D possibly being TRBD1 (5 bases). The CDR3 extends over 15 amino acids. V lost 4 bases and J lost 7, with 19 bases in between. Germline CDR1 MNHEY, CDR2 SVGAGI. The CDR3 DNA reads TGTGCCAGCAGTTTCACGGGACTCGGTAGAAGTGAAGCTTTCTTT. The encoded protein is CASSFTGLGRSEAFF.

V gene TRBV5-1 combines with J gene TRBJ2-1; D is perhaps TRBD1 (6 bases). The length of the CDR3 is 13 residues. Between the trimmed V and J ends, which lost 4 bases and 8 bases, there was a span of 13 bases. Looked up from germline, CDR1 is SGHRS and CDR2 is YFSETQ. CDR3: CASSGKQGHEQFF. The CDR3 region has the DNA TGCGCCAGCAGCGGTAAACAGGGACATGAGCAGTTCTTC.

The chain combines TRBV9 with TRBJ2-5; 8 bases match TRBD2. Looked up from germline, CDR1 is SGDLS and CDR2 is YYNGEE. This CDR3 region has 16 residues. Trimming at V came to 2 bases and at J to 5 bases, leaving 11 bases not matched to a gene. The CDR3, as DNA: TGTGCCAGCAGCGTGCTCGGGGGGGCTGGGCTTGAGACCCAGTACTTC. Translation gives CASSVLGGAGLETQYF.

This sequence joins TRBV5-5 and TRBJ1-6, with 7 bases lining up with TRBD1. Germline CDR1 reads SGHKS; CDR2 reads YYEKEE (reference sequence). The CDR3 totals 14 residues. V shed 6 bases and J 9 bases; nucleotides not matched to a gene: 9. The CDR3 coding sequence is TGTGCCAGCACCCGAGGACAGGTGGCTTCACCCCTCCACTTT. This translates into CASTRGQVASPLHF.

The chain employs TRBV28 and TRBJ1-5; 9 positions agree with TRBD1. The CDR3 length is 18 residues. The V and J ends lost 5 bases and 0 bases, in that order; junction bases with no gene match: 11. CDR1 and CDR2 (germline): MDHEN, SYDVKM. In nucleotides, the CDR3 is TGTGCCAGCAGTCCGCCGGGACAGGGACTTTATAGCAATCAGCCCCAGCATTTT. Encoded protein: CASSPPGQGLYSNQPQHF.

The CDR3 bases are TGTGCCAGCTCACAGGGGGCGGAAGAGACCCAGTACTTC. Its translation is CASSQGAEETQYF. The chain employs TRBV18 and TRBJ2-5, with 7 nucleotides matching TRBD1. The CDR3 sequence is 13 residues long. Germline lookup yields CDR1 KGHSH and CDR2 LQKENI. V lost 4 bases, J lost 3 bases, and 2 bases stayed unmatched.

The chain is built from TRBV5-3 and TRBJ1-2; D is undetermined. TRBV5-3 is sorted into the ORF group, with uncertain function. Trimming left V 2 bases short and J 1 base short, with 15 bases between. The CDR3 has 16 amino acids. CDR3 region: CARSFRRQEDNYGYTF. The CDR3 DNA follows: TGTGCCAGAAGCTTTCGTCGGCAGGAAGATAACTATGGCTACACCTTC.

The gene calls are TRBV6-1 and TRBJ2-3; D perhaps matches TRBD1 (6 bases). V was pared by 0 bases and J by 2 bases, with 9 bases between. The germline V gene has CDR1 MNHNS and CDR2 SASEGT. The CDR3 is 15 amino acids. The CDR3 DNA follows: TGTGCCAGCAGTGAAGCGGGGGCCTACACAGATACGCAGTATTTT. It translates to CASSEAGAYTDTQYF.

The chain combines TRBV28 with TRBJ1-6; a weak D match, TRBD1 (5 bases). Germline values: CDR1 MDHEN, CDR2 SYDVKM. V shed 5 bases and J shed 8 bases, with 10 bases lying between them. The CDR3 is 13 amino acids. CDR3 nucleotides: TGTGCCAGCAGTCCCGTGACAGATTCACCCCTCCACTTT. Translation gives CASSPVTDSPLHF.

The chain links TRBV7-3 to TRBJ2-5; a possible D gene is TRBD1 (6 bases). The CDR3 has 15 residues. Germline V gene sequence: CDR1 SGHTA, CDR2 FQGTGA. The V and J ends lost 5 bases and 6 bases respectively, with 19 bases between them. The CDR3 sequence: CASSPQGTSFQTQYF. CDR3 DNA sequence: TGTGCCAGCAGCCCACAGGGTACCTCCTTTCAGACCCAGTACTTC.

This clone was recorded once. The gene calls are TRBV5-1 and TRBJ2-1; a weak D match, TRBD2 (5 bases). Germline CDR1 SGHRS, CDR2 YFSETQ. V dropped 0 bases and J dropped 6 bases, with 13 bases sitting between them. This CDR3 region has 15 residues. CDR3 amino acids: CASSLGGSPGNEQFF. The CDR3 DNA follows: TGCGCCAGCAGCTTGGGCGGGTCCCCCGGCAATGAGCAGTTCTTC.

DNA of the CDR3: TGTGCCAGCAGCGAAGGGACTAGCGGGGGAACGCAGTATTTT. Its translation is CASSEGTSGGTQYF. V usage is TRBV7-3 and J usage is TRBJ2-3; 14 bases align to TRBD2. Germline CDR1 and CDR2: SGHTA and FQGTGA. V was pared by 5 bases and J by 9 bases, with 4 bases of the junction left unmatched. This CDR3 contains 14 residues.

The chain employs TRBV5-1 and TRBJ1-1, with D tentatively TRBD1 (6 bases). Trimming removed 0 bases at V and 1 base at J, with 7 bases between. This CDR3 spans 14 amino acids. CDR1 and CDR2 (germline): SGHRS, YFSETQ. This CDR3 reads CASSLDRANTEAFF. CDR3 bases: TGCGCCAGCAGCTTGGACAGGGCGAACACTGAAGCTTTCTTT.

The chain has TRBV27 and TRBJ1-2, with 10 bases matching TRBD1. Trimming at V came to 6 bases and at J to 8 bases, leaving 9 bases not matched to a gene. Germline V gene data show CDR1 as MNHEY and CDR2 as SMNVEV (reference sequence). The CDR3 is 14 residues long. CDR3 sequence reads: CASSRRQGAWGYTF. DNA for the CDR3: TGTGCCAGCAGCCGGAGACAGGGGGCGTGGGGCTACACCTTC.

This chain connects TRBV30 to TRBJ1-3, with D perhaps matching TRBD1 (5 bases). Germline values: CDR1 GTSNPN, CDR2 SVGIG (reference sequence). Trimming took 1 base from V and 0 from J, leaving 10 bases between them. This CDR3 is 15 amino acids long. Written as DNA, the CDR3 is TGTGCCTGGAGTGGCGGACATCACTCTGGAAACACCATATATTTT. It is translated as CAWSGGHHSGNTIYF.

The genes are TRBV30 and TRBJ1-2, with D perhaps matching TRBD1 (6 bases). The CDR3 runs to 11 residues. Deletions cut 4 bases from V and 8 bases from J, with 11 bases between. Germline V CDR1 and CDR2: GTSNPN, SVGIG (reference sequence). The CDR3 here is CAWTGVGGYTF. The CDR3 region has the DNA TGTGCCTGGACAGGGGTCGGGGGCTACACCTTC.

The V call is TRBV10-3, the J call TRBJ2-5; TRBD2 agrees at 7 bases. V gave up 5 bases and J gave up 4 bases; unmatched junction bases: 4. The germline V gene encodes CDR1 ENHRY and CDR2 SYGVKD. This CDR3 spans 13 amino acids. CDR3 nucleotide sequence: TGTGCCATCAGTTGGGGGGGAGTAGAGACCCAGTACTTC. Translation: CAISWGGVETQYF.

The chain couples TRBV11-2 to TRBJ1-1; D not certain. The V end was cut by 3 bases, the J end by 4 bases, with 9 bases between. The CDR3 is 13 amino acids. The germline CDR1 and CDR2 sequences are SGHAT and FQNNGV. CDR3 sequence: CASSFLEGTEAFF. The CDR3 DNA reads TGTGCCAGCAGCTTCCTAGAAGGCACTGAAGCTTTCTTT. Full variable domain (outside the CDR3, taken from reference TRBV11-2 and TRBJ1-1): EAGVAQSPRYKIIEKRQSVAFWCNPISGHATLYWYQQILGQGPKLLIQFQNNGVVDDSQLPKDRFSAERLKGVDSTLKIQPAKLEDSAVYLCASSFLEGTEAFFGQGTRLTVV.

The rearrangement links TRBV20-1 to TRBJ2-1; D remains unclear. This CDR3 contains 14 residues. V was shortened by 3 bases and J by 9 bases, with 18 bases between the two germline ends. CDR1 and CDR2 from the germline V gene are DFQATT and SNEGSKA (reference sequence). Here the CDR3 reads CSASGMTPLREQFF. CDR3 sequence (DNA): TGCAGTGCTAGTGGAATGACTCCGTTACGTGAGCAGTTCTTC.